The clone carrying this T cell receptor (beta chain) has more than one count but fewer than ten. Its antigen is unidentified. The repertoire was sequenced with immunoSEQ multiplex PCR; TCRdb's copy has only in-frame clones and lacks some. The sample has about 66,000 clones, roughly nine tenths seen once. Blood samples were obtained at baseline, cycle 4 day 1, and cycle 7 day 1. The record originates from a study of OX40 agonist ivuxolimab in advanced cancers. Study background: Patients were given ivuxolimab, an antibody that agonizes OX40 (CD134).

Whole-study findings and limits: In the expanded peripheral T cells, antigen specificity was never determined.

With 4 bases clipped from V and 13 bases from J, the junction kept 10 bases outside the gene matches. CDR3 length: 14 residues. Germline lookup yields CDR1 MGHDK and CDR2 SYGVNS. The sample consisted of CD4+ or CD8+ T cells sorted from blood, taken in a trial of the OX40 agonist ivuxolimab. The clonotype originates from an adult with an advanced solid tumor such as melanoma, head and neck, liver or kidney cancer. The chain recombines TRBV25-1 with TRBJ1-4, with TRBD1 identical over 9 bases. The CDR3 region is CASSVGAGTGSLFF. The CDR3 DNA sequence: TGTGCCAGCAGTGTAGGAGCCGGGACAGGGTCACTGTTTTTT.